This T cell receptor beta chain derives from a study of cytomegalovirus exposure and HLA in healthy donors. With respect to this clone: Its antigen is not known.

Donors showed nominal health when sampled, although they likely had unrecorded immune exposures. Findings and caveats of the study: When analyzed later, a missense DCLRE1C variant was found to be linked to TCR beta V- and J-gene trimming. A few chains tied to CMV proved CMV antigen-specific in vitro. Fewer N-insertions than the roughly 670-donor mean were reportedly shown by an Asian-associated ancestry cluster in a later analysis.

With 4 bases removed from V and 1 base from J, the gap between germline ends came to 9 bases. This CDR3 spans 13 amino acids. The V gene's germline CDR1 is SGHRS and CDR2 YFSETQ. PCR involved 60 Vbeta and 13 Jbeta primers. Sequencing was performed with immunoSEQ multiplex PCR; in TCRdb, only in-frame clones are kept and a portion is missing. The sample lists 150,000 to 200,000 clones; 79% were seen once. The sample comprised PBMCs. This clonotype was sampled from a woman between 50 and 59 years old in good health and CMV-seronegative. J is TRBJ2-7 and V is TRBV5-1; weak D call: TRBD1 (6 bases). CDR3 coding DNA: TGCGCCAGCAGCCTGGGGGCTTCCTACGAGCAGTACTTC. Amino acid sequence: CASSLGASYEQYF.